The 4 T cell receptor beta chains below come from one sample, sequenced in a study of T cells in Graves' hyperthyroidism and ophthalmopathy. What was amplified from RNA transcripts were TCR beta CDR3 regions. TCR CDR3 underwent first-round RT-PCR with the HTBI primer set. TCRdb re-analysed the multiplex PCR reads in MiXCR, keeping a single row per CDR3 protein. This sample has 130,000 to 150,000 distinct CDR3 sequences, with less than 25% found just once. Sequencing input: blood. All receptors come from a woman in her fifties or sixties with Graves' hyperthyroidism that later progressed to Graves' ophthalmopathy.

This clonotype was counted once. The CDR3 reads CASSPLEYPSYGYTF. CDR3 sequence (DNA): TGTGCCAGCTCACCACTAGAGTATCCCTCATATGGCTACACCTTC. V gene TRBV18 combines with J gene TRBJ1-2; D is uncertain. V lost 1 base, J lost 5 bases, and 14 bases lay in between. Germline-derived CDR1 and CDR2 are KGHSH and LQKENI. The CDR3 spans 15 residues.

The V gene is TRBV10-3, the J gene TRBJ1-2; 7 nucleotides match TRBD1. V lost 2 bases and J lost 5; bases outside the gene matches: 5. CDR3 length: 14 amino acids. Germline CDR1 reads ENHRY; CDR2 reads SYGVKD. The CDR3 DNA sequence: TGTGCCATCAGTGAGACAGGGGACATATATGGCTACACCTTC. It encodes CAISETGDIYGYTF.

This clonotype was picked up many times. The chain recombines TRBV6-1 with TRBJ2-3, with 8 positions matching TRBD1. The CDR3 is made up of 14 amino acids. Unmatched junction bases numbered 4, after V lost 7 bases and J lost 1 base. The germline CDR1 and CDR2 sequences are MNHNS and SASEGT. This CDR3 reads CASKDRVGTDTQYF. CDR3 nucleotides: TGTGCCAGCAAGGACAGGGTGGGCACAGATACGCAGTATTTT.

The rearrangement links TRBV6-2 or TRBV6-3 to TRBJ1-2; perhaps TRBD1 as D (5 bases). Trimming shortened V by 5 bases and J by 4 bases, and 17 bases separated the two germline ends. Per the germline V gene, CDR1 is MNHEY and CDR2 is SVGEGT. This CDR3 is built from 15 residues. The CDR3 loop is CASSPGHPVRYGYTF. CDR3 in DNA: TGTGCCAGCAGTCCCGGACATCCCGTCCGCTATGGCTACACCTTC.